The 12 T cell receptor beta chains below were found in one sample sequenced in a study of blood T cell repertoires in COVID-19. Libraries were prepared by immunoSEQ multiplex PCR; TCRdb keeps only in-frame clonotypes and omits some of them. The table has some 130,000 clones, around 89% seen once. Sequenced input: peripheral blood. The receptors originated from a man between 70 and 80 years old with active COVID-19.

The CDR3 is CASMDRVGGMNTEAFF. CDR3 DNA sequence: TGTGCCAGCATGGACAGGGTGGGGGGTATGAACACTGAAGCTTTCTTT. The chain couples TRBV27 to TRBJ1-1; TRBD1 agrees at 8 bases. Trimming took 7 bases from V and 0 from J; bases not matched to a gene: 10. The CDR3 totals 16 residues. CDR1 and CDR2 (germline): MNHEY, SMNVEV (reference sequence).

The CDR3 here is CASSVAAGEYTGELFF. The CDR3 DNA is TGTGCCAGCAGCGTAGCAGCGGGAGAATACACCGGGGAGCTGTTTTTT. This chain links TRBV9 with TRBJ2-2; TRBD2 matches 8 bases. The CDR3 has 16 residues. V was clipped by 0 bases and J by 3 bases; unmatched bases: 4. Per the germline V gene, CDR1 is SGDLS and CDR2 is YYNGEE.

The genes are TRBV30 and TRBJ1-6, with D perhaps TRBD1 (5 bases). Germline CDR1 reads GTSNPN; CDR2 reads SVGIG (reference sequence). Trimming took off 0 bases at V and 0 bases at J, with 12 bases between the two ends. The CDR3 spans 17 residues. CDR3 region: CAWSVYRLGSYNSPLHF. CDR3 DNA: TGTGCCTGGAGTGTATACAGGCTCGGCTCCTATAATTCACCCCTCCACTTT.

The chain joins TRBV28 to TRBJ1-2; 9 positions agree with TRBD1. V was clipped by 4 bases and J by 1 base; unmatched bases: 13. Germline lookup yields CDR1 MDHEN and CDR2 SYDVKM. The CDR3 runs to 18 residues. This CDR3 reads CASSSLTPGQGGNYGYTF. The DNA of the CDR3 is TGTGCCAGCAGTTCCCTCACACCGGGACAGGGAGGTAACTATGGCTACACCTTC.

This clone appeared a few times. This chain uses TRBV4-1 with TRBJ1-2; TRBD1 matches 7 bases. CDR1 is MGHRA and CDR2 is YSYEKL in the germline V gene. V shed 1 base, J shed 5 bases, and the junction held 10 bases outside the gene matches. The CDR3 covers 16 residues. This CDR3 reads CASSQGPGQQIYGYTF. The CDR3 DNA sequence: TGCGCCAGCAGCCAAGGCCCGGGACAGCAGATTTATGGCTACACCTTC.

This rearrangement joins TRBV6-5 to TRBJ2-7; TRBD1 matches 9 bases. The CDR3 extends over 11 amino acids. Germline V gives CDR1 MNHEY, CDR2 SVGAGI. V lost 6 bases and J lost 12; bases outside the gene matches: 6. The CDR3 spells CASRGTGSMYF. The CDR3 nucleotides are TGTGCCAGCAGAGGGACAGGGTCCATGTACTTC.

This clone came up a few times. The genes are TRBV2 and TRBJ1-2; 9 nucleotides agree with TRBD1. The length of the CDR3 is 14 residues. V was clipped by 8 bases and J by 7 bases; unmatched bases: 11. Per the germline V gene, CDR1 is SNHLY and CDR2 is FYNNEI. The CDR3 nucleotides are TGTGCCAGCGAGGCCGGGACAGGGCGGGGTGGCTACACCTTC. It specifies CASEAGTGRGGYTF.

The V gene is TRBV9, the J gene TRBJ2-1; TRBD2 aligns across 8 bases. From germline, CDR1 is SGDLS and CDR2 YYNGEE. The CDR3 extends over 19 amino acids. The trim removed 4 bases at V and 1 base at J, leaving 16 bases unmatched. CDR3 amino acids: CASSSSQGGPGGSYNEQFF. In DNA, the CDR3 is TGTGCCAGCAGCTCCAGCCAAGGGGGACCGGGGGGGTCCTACAATGAGCAGTTCTTC. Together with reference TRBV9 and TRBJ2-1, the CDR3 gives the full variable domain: DSGVTQTPKHLITATGQRVTLRCSPRSGDLSVYWYQQSLDQGLQFLIQYYNGEERAKGNILERFSAQQFPDLHSELNLSSLELGDSALYFCASSSSQGGPGGSYNEQFFGPGTRLTVL.

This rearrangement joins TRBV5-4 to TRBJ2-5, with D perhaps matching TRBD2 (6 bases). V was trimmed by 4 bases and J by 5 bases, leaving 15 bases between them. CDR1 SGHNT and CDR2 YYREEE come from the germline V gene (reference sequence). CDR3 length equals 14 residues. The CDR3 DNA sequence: TGTGCCAGCAGCCCCCGACTAGGATCCGAGACCCAGTACTTC. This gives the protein CASSPRLGSETQYF.

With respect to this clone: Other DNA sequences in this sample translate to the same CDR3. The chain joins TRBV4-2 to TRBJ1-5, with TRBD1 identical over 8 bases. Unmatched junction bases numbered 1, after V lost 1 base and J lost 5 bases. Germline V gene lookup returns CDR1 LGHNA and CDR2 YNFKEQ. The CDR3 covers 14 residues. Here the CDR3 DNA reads TGTGCCAGCAGCCAAGGACAGGGGTATCAGCCCCAGCATTTT. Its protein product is CASSQGQGYQPQHF.

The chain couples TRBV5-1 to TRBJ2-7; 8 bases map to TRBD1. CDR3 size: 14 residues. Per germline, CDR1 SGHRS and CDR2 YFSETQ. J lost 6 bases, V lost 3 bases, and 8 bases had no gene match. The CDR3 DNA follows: TGCGCCAGCAGCTCAACAGGGGGAGGCGGCGAGCAGTACTTC. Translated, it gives CASSSTGGGGEQYF.

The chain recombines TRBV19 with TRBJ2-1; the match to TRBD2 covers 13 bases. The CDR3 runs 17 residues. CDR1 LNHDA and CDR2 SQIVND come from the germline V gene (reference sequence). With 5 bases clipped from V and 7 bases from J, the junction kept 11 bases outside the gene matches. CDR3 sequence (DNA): TGTGCCAGTAGTCTAACACTAGCGGGAGGGCGTTTGAATGAGCAGTTCTTC. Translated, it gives CASSLTLAGGRLNEQFF.